The source of this T cell receptor (beta chain) is a study of CD8 T cells in Susac syndrome. Study-level background: Treatment status at blood draw for the Susac syndrome patients was therapy-naive, corticosteroids, or intravenous immunoglobulin alone.

Random hexamers were used to reverse transcribe the RNA input (roughly 0.5 to 1 ug). Amplification of the TCR beta CDR3 was carried out by immunoSEQ multiplex PCR, which spanned a total of 54 Vbeta and 13 Jbeta segments. Using its own MiXCR run on the immunoSEQ multiplex PCR reads, TCRdb lists one record per CDR3 protein. The sample holds about 130,000 distinct CDR3 sequences, about 93% seen once. CDR3 size: 14 residues. The germline V gene encodes CDR1 SGHNT and CDR2 YYREEE (reference sequence). Trimming left V 4 bases short and J 7 bases short, with 12 bases between. Blood CD8+ and CD4+ T cells underwent high-throughput TCR beta sequencing. TEMRA cells were FACS-enriched, with CD8+ and CD4+ T cells isolated negatively.

This TCR was recovered from a human donor with Susac syndrome. Sequenced material: CD8+ T cells from PBMCs. This chain uses TRBV5-4 with TRBJ1-6; D is possibly TRBD1 (5 bases). The CDR3 is CASSPAGTNSPLHF. The DNA for the CDR3 is TGTGCCAGCAGCCCCGCAGGGACCAATTCACCCCTCCACTTT.